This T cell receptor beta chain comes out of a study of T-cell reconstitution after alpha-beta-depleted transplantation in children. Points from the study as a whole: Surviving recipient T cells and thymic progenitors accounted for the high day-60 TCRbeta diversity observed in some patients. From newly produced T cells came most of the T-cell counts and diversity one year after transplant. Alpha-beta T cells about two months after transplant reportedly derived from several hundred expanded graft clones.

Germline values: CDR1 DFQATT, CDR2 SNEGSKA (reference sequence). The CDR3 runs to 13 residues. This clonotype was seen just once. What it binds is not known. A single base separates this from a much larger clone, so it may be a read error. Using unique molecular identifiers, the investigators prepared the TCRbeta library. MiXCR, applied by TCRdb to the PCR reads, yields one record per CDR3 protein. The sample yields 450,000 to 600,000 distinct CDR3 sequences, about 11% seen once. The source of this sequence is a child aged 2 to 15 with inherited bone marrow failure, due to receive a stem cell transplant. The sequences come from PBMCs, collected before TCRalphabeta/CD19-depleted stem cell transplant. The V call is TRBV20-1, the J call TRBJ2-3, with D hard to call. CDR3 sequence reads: CGARDVYEDTQYF. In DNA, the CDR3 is TGCGGTGCTAGAGATGTTTACGAGGATACGCAGTATTTT.